What follows describes a single TCR beta chain. Its target is not known. From more than 9.5 ml of fresh peripheral blood, PBMCs were isolated. The sample originates from a study of T cells in Graves' hyperthyroidism and ophthalmopathy. Study background: Sampling of peripheral blood happened at initial diagnosis, prior to any treatment.

Whole-study results and caveats: Patients with ophthalmopathy were separated from those with stable hyperthyroidism by a 13 V-J model.

V lost 1 base and J lost 0, with 7 bases in between. The CDR3 extends over 15 amino acids. Germline V gene lookup returns CDR1 LGHDT and CDR2 YNNKEL (reference sequence). Authors of the study amplified TCR beta CDR3 regions from RNA transcripts. The HTBI primer set was used in a first-round RT-PCR of the TCR CDR3. TCRdb redid the calling of the multiplex PCR reads with MiXCR, one entry per CDR3 protein. This sample has roughly 400,000 distinct CDR3 sequences, with more than 13% found just once. The genes are TRBV3-1 and TRBJ1-3; D is uncertain. This TCR was recovered from a man aged 50 or older with Graves' ophthalmopathy. Sequenced input: blood. CDR3 residues: CASSQGSHSGNTIYF. DNA for the CDR3: TGTGCCAGCAGCCAAGGGAGCCACTCTGGAAACACCATATATTTT.